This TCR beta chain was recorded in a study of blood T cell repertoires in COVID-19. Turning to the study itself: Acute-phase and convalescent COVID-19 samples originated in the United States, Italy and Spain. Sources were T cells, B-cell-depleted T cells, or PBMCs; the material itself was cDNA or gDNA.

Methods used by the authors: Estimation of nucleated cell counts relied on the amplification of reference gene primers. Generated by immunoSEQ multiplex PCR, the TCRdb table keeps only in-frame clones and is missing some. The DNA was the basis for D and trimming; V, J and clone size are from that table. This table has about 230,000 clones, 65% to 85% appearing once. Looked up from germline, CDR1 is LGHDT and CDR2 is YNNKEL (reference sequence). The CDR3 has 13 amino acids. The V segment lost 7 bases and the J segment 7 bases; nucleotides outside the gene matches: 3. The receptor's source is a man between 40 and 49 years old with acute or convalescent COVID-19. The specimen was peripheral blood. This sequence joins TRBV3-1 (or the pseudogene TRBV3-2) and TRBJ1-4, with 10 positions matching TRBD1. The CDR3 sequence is CASTTGGGEKLFF. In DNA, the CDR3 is TGTGCCAGCACGACAGGGGGCGGTGAAAAACTGTTTTTT.